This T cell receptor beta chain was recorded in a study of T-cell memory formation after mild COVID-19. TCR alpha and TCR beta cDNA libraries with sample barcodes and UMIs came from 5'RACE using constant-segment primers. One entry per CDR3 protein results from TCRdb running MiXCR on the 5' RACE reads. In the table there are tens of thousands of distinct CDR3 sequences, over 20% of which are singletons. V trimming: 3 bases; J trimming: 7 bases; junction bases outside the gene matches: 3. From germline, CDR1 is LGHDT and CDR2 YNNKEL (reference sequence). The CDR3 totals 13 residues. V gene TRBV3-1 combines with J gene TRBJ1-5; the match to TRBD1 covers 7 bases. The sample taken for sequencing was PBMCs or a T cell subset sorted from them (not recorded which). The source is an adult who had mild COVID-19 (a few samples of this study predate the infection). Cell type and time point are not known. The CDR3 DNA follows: TGTGCCAGCAGCCAGGACAGGATGCAGCCCCAGCATTTT. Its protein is CASSQDRMQPQHF.